The clone carrying this TCR beta chain occurred many times. The sample belongs to a study of T cells after yellow fever vaccination. MiXCR, run by TCRdb on the 5' RACE reads, gives a single entry per CDR3 protein. The sample holds about 210,000 distinct CDR3 sequences, about 3% seen once. The CDR3 is made up of 18 amino acids. V dropped 2 bases and J dropped 3; count of bases not matched to a gene: 7. Germline loops: CDR1 SGHTA, CDR2 FQGTGA. Sample: CD4+ T cells sorted from PBMCs, taken 10 days after the yellow fever booster vaccination. V and J are TRBV7-3 and TRBJ2-2, with 12 nucleotides matching TRBD2. This TCR was sampled from a man between 18 and 29 years old who received the YFV17D yellow fever vaccine. CDR3 in amino acids: CASSLPSGGAMDTGELFF. As DNA, the CDR3 is TGTGCCAGCAGCTTACCTAGCGGGGGGGCCATGGACACCGGGGAGCTGTTTTTT.